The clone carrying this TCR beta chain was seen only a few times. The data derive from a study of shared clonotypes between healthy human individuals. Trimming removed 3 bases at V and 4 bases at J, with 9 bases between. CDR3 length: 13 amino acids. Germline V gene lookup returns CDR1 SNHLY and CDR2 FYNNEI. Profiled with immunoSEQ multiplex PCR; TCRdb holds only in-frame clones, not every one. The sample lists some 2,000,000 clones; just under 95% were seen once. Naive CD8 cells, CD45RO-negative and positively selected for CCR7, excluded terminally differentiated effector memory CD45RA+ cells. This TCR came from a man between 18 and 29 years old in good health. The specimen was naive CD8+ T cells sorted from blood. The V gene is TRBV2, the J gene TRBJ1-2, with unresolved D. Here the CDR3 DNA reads TGTGCCAGCAGTGAGAGCGGACCCTATGGCTACACCTTC. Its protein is CASSESGPYGYTF.